The present T cell receptor beta chain was sequenced within a study of blood T cells in healthy people across ages. Across the study: About one barcoded beta molecule per two T cells was the capture yield of template switching.

A second 7 to 11 cycle PCR used barcoded and J-beta primers. Each CDR3 protein is one row after TCRdb ran MiXCR on the 5' RACE reads. This sample carries about 800,000 distinct CDR3 sequences, roughly 64% of them seen once, and the ten largest clones take 20% to 25%. Germline CDR1 is SGDLS and CDR2 is YYNGEE. Deletions cut 3 bases from V and 0 bases from J, with 23 bases between. This CDR3 has 19 residues. General study results and limits: Diversity estimated from one million T cells was considered an underestimate. Observed TCR beta diversity per million T cells went down as age went up. This fall followed a roughly linear course with age.

A word on this clonotype: Its antigen is unidentified.

Individuals who donated were healthy Caucasians from Russia aged roughly 6 to 90. This clonotype was sampled from a man aged 25-45 years in good health. The rearrangement joins TRBV9 to TRBJ2-3; D is unresolved. The sample consisted of blood. The CDR3 loop reads CASSAHSGRLEFSTDTQYF. CDR3 in DNA: TGTGCCAGCAGCGCTCACTCCGGAAGGCTAGAATTTAGCACAGATACGCAGTATTTT. The entire variable domain, with the rest obtained from reference TRBV9 and TRBJ2-3, is as follows: DSGVTQTPKHLITATGQRVTLRCSPRSGDLSVYWYQQSLDQGLQFLIQYYNGEERAKGNILERFSAQQFPDLHSELNLSSLELGDSALYFCASSAHSGRLEFSTDTQYFGPGTRLTVL.